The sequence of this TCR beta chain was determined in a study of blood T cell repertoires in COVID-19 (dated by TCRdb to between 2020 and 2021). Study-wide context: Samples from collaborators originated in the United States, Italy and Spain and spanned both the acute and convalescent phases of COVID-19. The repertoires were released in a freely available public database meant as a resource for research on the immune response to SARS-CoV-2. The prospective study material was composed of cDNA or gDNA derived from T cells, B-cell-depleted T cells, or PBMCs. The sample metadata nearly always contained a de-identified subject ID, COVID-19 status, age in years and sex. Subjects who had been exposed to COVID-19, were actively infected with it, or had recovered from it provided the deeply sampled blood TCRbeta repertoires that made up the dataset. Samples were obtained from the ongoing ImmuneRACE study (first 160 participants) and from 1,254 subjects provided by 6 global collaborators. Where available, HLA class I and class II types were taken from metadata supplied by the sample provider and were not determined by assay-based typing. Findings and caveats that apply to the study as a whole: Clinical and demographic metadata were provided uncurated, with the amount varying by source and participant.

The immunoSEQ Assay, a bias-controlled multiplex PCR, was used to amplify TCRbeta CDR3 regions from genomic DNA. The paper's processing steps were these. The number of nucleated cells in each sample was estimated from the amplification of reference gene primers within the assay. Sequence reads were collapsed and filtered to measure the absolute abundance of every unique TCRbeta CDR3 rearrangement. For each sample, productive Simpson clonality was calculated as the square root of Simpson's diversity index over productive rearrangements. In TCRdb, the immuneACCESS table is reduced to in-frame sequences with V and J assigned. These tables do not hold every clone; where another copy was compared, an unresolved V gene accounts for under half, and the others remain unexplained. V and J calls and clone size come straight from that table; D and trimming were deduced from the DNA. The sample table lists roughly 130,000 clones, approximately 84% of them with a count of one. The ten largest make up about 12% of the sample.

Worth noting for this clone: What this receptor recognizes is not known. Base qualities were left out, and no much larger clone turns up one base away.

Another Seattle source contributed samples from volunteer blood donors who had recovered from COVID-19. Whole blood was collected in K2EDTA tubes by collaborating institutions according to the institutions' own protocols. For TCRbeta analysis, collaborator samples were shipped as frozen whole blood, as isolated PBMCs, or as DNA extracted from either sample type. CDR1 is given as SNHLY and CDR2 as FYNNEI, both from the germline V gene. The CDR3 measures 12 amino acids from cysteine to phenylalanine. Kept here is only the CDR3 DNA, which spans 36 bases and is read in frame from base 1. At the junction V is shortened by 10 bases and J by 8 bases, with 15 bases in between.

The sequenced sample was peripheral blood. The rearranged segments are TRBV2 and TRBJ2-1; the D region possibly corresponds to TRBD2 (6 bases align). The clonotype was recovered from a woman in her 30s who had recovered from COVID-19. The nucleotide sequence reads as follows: TGTGCCACCAAGGGGCGGGGCGATGAGCAGTTCTTC. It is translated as CATKGRGDEQFF.